The rows below give T cell receptor beta chains drawn from one sample of a study of early T cells in non-severe SARS-CoV-2 infection. TCRdb re-called the 5' RACE reads with MiXCR, one entry per CDR3 protein. The table lists about 97,000 distinct CDR3 sequences, about 10% of them singletons. The sample here was whole blood, taken at baseline. The receptors were sampled from an adult who was a healthcare worker with PCR-confirmed SARS-CoV-2 infection or an uninfected control (not recorded which). The CDR3 runs from the conserved cysteine through the conserved F or W. D genes are given only for firm matches. Size is omitted from some rows. Given values are once, few, many or a class for expanded clones.

TRBV19	TRBJ2-3	TRBD2	21	few	CASSWEIPGLAGGWGTDTQYF	TGTGCCAGTAGCTGGGAGATTCCGGGACTAGCGGGAGGATGGGGCACAGATACGCAGTATTTT
TRBV7-8	TRBJ2-7	NA	13	NA	CASSLAHSYGQYF	TGTGCCAGCAGCTTAGCCCACTCCTACGGGCAGTACTTC
TRBV7-9	TRBJ2-2	NA	16	few	CASSDIAVGGPGELFF	TGTGCCAGCAGCGACATAGCCGTTGGGGGCCCCGGGGAGCTGTTTTTT
TRBV5-1	TRBJ2-7	TRBD1	16	NA	CASSSEITGTGDEQYF	TGCGCCAGCAGCTCAGAAATCACCGGGACAGGGGACGAGCAGTACTTC
TRBV4-1	TRBJ2-1	NA	15	NA	CASSQVGVSYNEQFF	TGCGCCAGCAGCCAAGTAGGCGTTTCCTACAATGAGCAGTTCTTC
TRBV5-6	TRBJ2-1	TRBD1	18	few	CASSPGQGASPSYNEQFF	TGTGCCAGCAGCCCGGGACAGGGGGCTTCCCCATCCTACAATGAGCAGTTCTTC
TRBV7-3	TRBJ1-3	TRBD1	17	many	CASSLRRTGGNGNTIYF	TGTGCCAGCAGCTTAAGAAGGACAGGGGGCAATGGAAACACCATATATTTT
TRBV6-5	TRBJ1-5	NA	15	many	CASRPPGPSNQPQHF	TGTGCCAGCAGGCCCCCCGGGCCGAGCAATCAGCCCCAGCATTTT
TRBV6-2/TRBV6-3	TRBJ2-3	TRBD2	16	many	CASSYSLAGGTDTQYF	TGTGCCAGCAGTTACTCGCTAGCGGGAGGAACAGATACGCAGTATTTT
TRBV20-1	TRBJ2-3	TRBD1	16	NA	CSASGSGQGFADTQYF	TGCAGTGCTAGCGGGTCCGGACAGGGGTTTGCAGATACGCAGTATTTT
TRBV24-1	TRBJ2-3	NA	16	many	CATSDVEQGLTDTQYF	TGTGCCACCAGCGACGTGGAACAGGGACTCACAGATACGCAGTATTTT
TRBV5-5	TRBJ1-1	NA	13	many	CASSLKVNTEAFF	TGTGCCAGCAGCTTGAAAGTGAACACTGAAGCTTTCTTT
TRBV2	TRBJ2-7	NA	13	NA	CASCAGPPREQYF	TGTGCCAGTTGTGCAGGGCCCCCTCGAGAGCAGTACTTC
TRBV6-5	TRBJ1-5	NA	15	NA	CASSYSTGNNQPQHF	TGTGCCAGCAGTTACTCGACGGGCAACAATCAGCCCCAGCATTTT
TRBV4-1	TRBJ2-7	NA	16	few	CASSQDVGDRPYEQYF	TGCGCCAGCAGCCAAGATGTGGGAGATCGACCCTACGAGCAGTACTTC
TRBV5-1	TRBJ2-1	NA	14	few	CASGLSHSYNEQFF	TGCGCCAGCGGTTTATCGCACTCCTACAATGAGCAGTTCTTC
TRBV6-5	TRBJ1-2	NA	13	many	CASTPGSPGGYTF	TGTGCCAGCACCCCGGGCTCCCCAGGCGGCTACACCTTC
TRBV10-3	TRBJ1-1	NA	12	NA	CATKNPNTEAFF	TGTGCCACCAAGAATCCGAACACTGAAGCTTTCTTT
TRBV20-1	TRBJ1-1	TRBD1	15	few	CSATSRDRGNTEAFF	TGCAGTGCTACTAGTAGGGACAGGGGAAACACTGAAGCTTTCTTT
TRBV10-3	TRBJ1-5	TRBD1	13	few	CAIGTGGDQPQHF	TGTGCCATCGGGACAGGGGGCGATCAGCCCCAGCATTTT
TRBV3-1	TRBJ2-3	NA	13	NA	CASSQDRVDAQYF	TGTGCCAGCAGCCAAGATCGGGTAGACGCGCAGTATTTT
TRBV20-1	TRBJ2-7	NA	12	few	CSATSDNYEQYF	TGCAGTGCTACATCGGACAACTACGAGCAGTACTTC
TRBV18	TRBJ2-1	NA	13	NA	CASSPDGYNEQFF	TGTGCCAGCTCACCGGACGGATACAATGAGCAGTTCTTC
TRBV7-9	TRBJ2-7	TRBD2	15	NA	CASSPRGAGAYEQYF	TGTGCCAGCAGCCCCCGAGGAGCGGGGGCCTACGAGCAGTACTTC
TRBV29-1	TRBJ2-1	TRBD2	13	NA	CSVAPSGSNEQFF	TGCAGCGTTGCGCCTAGCGGGAGCAATGAGCAGTTCTTC
TRBV3-1	TRBJ2-3	NA	13	many	CASSPRPSDTQYF	TGTGCCAGCAGCCCCAGGCCCTCAGATACGCAGTATTTT
TRBV11-2	TRBJ2-4	NA	20	few	CASSTQQERAILLAKNIQYF	TGTGCCAGCAGCACCCAACAGGAGAGGGCGATCTTACTAGCCAAAAACATTCAGTACTTC
TRBV9	TRBJ1-6	NA	16	NA	CASSVGLGHGNSPLHF	TGTGCCAGCAGCGTAGGTCTGGGACACGGTAATTCACCCCTCCACTTT
TRBV7-2	TRBJ2-1	NA	13	few	CASSSRLYNEQFF	TGTGCCAGCAGCTCGCGACTGTACAATGAGCAGTTCTTC
TRBV24-1	TRBJ2-1	NA	13	many	CATSRRSYNEQFF	TGTGCCACCAGTCGCCGCTCCTACAATGAGCAGTTCTTC
TRBV5-1	TRBJ2-2	TRBD1	13	few	CASSFRGTGELFF	TGCGCCAGCAGCTTCAGGGGGACCGGGGAGCTGTTTTTT
TRBV29-1	TRBJ2-1	NA	14	many	CSLRSGAYYNEQFF	TGCAGCCTACGCTCGGGAGCCTATTACAATGAGCAGTTCTTC
TRBV20-1	TRBJ1-1	NA	13	NA	CSARDRRSTEAFF	TGCAGTGCTAGAGATCGGCGATCTACTGAAGCTTTCTTT
TRBV18	TRBJ2-1	NA	13	NA	CASSGGMDNEQFF	TGTGCCAGCTCGGGGGGCATGGACAATGAGCAGTTCTTC